This TCR beta chain comes out of a study of cytomegalovirus exposure and HLA in healthy donors. Study details: T cells numbering around 200 million yielded some 100 million unique TCR beta sequences in an earlier analysis.

With regard to this clone: Antigen unknown.

The CDR3 extends over 15 amino acids. V was clipped by 6 bases and J by 5 bases, with 19 bases between them. Germline CDR1 and CDR2: MNHEY and SMNVEV (reference sequence). General study findings and limits: Researchers reported in a later analysis that a missense DCLRE1C variant was tied to TCR beta V- and J-gene trimming. It is likely that the observed cluster of highly shared sequence variants was a sequencing artifact.

The PCR was carried out with 60 Vbeta primers and 13 Jbeta primers. Clones were sequenced by immunoSEQ multiplex PCR, and TCRdb holds only the in-frame ones, with some missing. Among 90,000 or so clones listed, roughly 82% were seen once. In nominal health when sampled, donors likely had unrecorded immune exposures nonetheless. The sample was PBMCs. This chain joins TRBV27 and TRBJ2-5; maybe TRBD1 (5 bases). This clonotype was obtained from a man under 40 in good health and CMV-seropositive. The CDR3 loop reads CASSSLSAGRETQYF. The CDR3 DNA follows: TGTGCCAGCAGCTCTCTGAGCGCAGGGCGTGAGACCCAGTACTTC.